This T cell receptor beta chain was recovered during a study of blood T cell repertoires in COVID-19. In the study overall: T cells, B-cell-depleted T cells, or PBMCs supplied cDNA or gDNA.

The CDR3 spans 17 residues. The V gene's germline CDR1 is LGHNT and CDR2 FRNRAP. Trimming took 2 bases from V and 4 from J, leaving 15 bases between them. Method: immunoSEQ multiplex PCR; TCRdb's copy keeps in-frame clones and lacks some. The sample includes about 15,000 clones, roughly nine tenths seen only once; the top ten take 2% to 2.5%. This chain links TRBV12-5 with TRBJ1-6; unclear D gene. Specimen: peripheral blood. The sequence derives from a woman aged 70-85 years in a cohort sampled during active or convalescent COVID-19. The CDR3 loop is CASGLTRTTGYNSPLHF. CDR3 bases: TGTGCTAGTGGTTTGACCCGAACGACCGGGTATAATTCACCCCTCCACTTT. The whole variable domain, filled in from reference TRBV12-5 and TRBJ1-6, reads DARVTQTPRHKVTEMGQEVTMRCQPILGHNTVFWYRQTMMQGLELLAYFRNRAPLDDSGMPKDRFSAEMPDATLATLKIQPSEPRDSAVYFCASGLTRTTGYNSPLHFGNGTRLTVT.